The source of this T cell receptor (beta chain) is a study of T cells after yellow fever vaccination. The overall study: The fractions with low cell numbers were processed using SMART-Seq v4 Ultra Low Input. Study conclusions and caveats: A weaker secondary response peaked on day 5, the primary on day 15. Booster samples showed a return of most primary-vaccination clones (roughly 96% CD4, about 85% CD8).

Making TCR cDNA involved 5'RACE template switching, which added UMIs and a universal primer site. TCRdb ran MiXCR on the 5' RACE reads and lists one entry per CDR3 protein. The sample contains tens of thousands of distinct CDR3 sequences, roughly 8% of which appear only once. The germline V and J ends were trimmed by 3 bases and 2 bases, with 8 bases remaining between them. This CDR3 is 13 amino acids long. This clonotype was seen many times. What it binds is unknown. Sequences were derived from CD8+ T cells sorted from PBMCs, sampled on the day of the yellow fever booster vaccination. This sequence originates from a man aged 30-40 years who received the YFV17D yellow fever vaccine. V is TRBV12-3 or TRBV12-4 and J is TRBJ2-7; no definite D call. For the CDR3, the DNA is TGTGCCAGCAGTTTTGGGCCCACCTACGAGCAGTACTTC. Protein: CASSFGPTYEQYF.